This record concerns one TCR beta chain sequence. Sequencing was performed with immunoSEQ multiplex PCR; in TCRdb, only in-frame clones are kept and a portion is missing. Of 90,000 to 100,000 clones listed, about four fifths are singletons. These data are taken from a study of control samples from healthy donors and cancer patients. The CDR3 is made up of 13 amino acids. V dropped 4 bases and J dropped 5; count of bases not matched to a gene: 4. Germline CDR1 is MGHDK and CDR2 is SYGVNS. The TCR was taken from a woman in her 30s in good health. Sequenced sample: blood. The rearrangement uses TRBV25-1 and TRBJ2-5; 7 bases agree with TRBD2. The CDR3 loop is CASSAAGVETQYF. The CDR3 coding sequence is TGTGCCAGCAGTGCTGCGGGGGTTGAGACCCAGTACTTC.